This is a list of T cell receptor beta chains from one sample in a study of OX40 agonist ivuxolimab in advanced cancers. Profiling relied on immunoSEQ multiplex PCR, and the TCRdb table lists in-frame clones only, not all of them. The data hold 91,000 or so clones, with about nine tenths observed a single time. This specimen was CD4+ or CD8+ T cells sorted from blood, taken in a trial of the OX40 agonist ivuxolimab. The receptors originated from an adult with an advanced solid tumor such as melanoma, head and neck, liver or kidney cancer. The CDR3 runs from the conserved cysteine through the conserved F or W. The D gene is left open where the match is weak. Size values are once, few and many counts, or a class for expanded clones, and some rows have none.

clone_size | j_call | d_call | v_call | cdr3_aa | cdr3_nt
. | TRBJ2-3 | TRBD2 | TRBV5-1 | CASSLGFAGVGGTDTQYF | TGCGCCAGCAGCTTGGGTTTTGCGGGAGTAGGGGGCACAGATACGCAGTATTTT
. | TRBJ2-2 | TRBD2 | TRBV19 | CASSSRGSGSTGELFF | TGTGCCAGTAGTTCCCGCGGTAGCGGGAGCACCGGGGAGCTGTTTTTT
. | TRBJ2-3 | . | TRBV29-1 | CSVSVPRGTDTQYF | TGCAGCGTGTCAGTCCCCCGAGGAACAGATACGCAGTATTTT
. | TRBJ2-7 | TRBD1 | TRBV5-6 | CASSTGQTYEQYF | TGTGCCAGCAGCACGGGACAGACCTACGAGCAGTACTTC
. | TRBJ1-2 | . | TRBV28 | CASLEGRGLNYGYTF | TGTGCCAGCCTCGAGGGTAGGGGCCTTAACTATGGCTACACCTTC
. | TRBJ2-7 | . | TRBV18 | CASSVNLAGTYEQYF | TGTGCCAGCTCAGTGAACCTGGCAGGGACCTACGAGCAGTACTTC
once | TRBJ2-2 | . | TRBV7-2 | CASSWVEGTGELFF | TGTGCCAGCAGTTGGGTTGAGGGCACCGGGGAGCTGTTTTTT
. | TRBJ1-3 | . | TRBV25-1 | CASSAEWGAGNTIYF | TGTGCCAGCAGTGCCGAATGGGGGGCTGGAAACACCATATATTTT
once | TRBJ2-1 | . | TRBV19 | CASSIGYWAATIYNEQFF | TGTGCCAGTAGTATAGGGTATTGGGCGGCCACCATTTACAATGAGCAGTTCTTC
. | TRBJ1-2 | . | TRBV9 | CASSVAGDVSYGYTF | TGTGCCAGCAGCGTAGCTGGGGATGTATCCTATGGCTACACCTTC
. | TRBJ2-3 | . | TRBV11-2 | CASSLMSESTDTQYF | TGTGCCAGCAGCCTTATGAGCGAGAGCACAGATACGCAGTATTTT
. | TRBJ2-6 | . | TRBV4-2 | CASRPGDSGANVLTF | TGTGCCAGCAGGCCGGGGGACTCTGGGGCCAACGTCCTGACTTTC
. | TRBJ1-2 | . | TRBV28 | CASMGGRGYGYTF | TGTGCCAGCATGGGGGGGCGCGGCTATGGCTACACCTTC
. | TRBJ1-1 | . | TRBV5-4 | CASSLPGSMNTEAFF | TGTGCCAGCAGCTTGCCGGGTAGCATGAACACTGAAGCTTTCTTT
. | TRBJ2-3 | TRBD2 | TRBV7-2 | CASSPQIRTSGRSLYTQYF | TGTGCCAGCAGCCCACAAATCAGGACTAGCGGGAGAAGCTTGTATACGCAGTATTTT
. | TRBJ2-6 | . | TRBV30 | CAWSGRSGANVLTF | TGTGCCTGGAGTGGCCGCTCTGGGGCCAACGTCCTGACTTTC
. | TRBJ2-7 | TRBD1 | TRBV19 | CASAPTGQATYEQYF | TGTGCCAGCGCTCCAACCGGACAGGCCACCTACGAGCAGTACTTC
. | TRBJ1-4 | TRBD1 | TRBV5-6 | CASSGTVATNEKLFF | TGTGCCAGCAGCGGGACAGTTGCAACTAATGAAAAACTGTTTTTT
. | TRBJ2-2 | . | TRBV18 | CASSLATNTGELFF | TGTGCCAGCTCACTAGCGACGAACACCGGGGAGCTGTTTTTT
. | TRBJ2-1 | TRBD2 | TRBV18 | CASSPGTSVYNEQFF | TGTGCCAGCTCACCGGGTACTAGCGTCTACAATGAGCAGTTCTTC
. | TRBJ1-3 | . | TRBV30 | CAWTRWGTTSGNTIYF | TGTGCCTGGACGCGATGGGGTACCACCTCTGGAAACACCATATATTTT
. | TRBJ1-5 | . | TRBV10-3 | CAISESRSMGTSNQPQHF | TGTGCCATCAGTGAGTCGAGATCGATGGGCACGAGCAATCAGCCCCAGCATTTT
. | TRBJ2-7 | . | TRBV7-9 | CASSLMSGEYEQYF | TGTGCCAGCAGCTTAATGTCAGGGGAGTACGAGCAGTACTTC
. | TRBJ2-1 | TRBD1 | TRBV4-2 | CASSQSGTGTYNEQFF | TGTGCCAGCAGCCAATCCGGGACAGGGACCTACAATGAGCAGTTCTTC
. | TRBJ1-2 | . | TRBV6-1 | CASSDPANYGYTF | TGTGCCAGCAGTGACCCAGCTAACTATGGCTACACCTTC
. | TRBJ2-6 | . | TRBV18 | CASSPLAGVPGANVLTF | TGTGCCAGCTCACCACTGGCAGGGGTACCTGGGGCCAACGTCCTGACTTTC
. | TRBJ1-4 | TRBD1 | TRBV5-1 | CASSPGQTNEKLFF | TGCGCCAGCAGCCCGGGACAGACTAATGAAAAACTGTTTTTT
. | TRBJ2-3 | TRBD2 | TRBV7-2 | CASSLWEGWGTDTQYF | TGTGCCAGCAGCTTATGGGAGGGGTGGGGCACAGATACGCAGTATTTT
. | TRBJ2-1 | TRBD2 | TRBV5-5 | CASSLGGLAGSDEQFF | TGTGCCAGCAGCTTGGGTGGTCTAGCGGGGAGTGATGAGCAGTTCTTC